These T cell receptor beta chains were read from a single sample in a study of regulatory T cells in long-lasting Graves disease. One entry per CDR3 protein results from TCRdb running MiXCR on the multiplex PCR reads. The sample carries 580,000 or so distinct CDR3 sequences, around 16% recorded once. The sample also formed part of further work on T cells in Graves' hyperthyroidism and ophthalmopathy.

The sequencing used peripheral blood mononuclear cells (PBMCs), collected at new diagnosis, from a patient treated with antithyroid drugs. Receptors were obtained from a man aged 18 to 35 with Graves disease. Each CDR3 is given with its conserved first and last residue. The order of the fields is D gene, J gene, clone size, V gene, CDR3 DNA, CDR3 protein. The D gene is left open where the match is weak. Only part of the rows carry a size: once, few, many, or a class if the clone is expanded.

TRBD1 TRBJ2-3 few TRBV5-1 TGCGCCAGCAGCTTAGGACAGGGGGCTGTAGATACGCAGTATTTT CASSLGQGAVDTQYF
NA TRBJ2-1 many TRBV20-1 TGCAGTGCTAGAGGGGGTGTAGGGCATGAGCAGTTCTTC CSARGGVGHEQFF
NA TRBJ2-3 NA TRBV5-1 TGCGCCAGCAAGGGAAGACAGGCCAGCACAGATACGCAGTATTTT CASKGRQASTDTQYF
NA TRBJ2-1 few TRBV10-3 TGTGCCATCAGTGAGACAGGGAGCTCCTACAATGAGCAGTTCTTC CAISETGSSYNEQFF
TRBD1 TRBJ1-5 NA TRBV6-1 TGTGCCAGCAGTCCAGGACAGGGGCGATTAAATCAGCCCCAGCATTTT CASSPGQGRLNQPQHF
TRBD2 TRBJ2-7 many TRBV20-1 TGCAGTGCTAGACCGACTAGCGGGAGCACCTACGAGCAGTACTTC CSARPTSGSTYEQYF
NA TRBJ2-6 few TRBV28 TGTGCCAGCAGTGTGAACTCTGGGGCCAACGTCCTGACTTTC CASSVNSGANVLTF
NA TRBJ2-7 many TRBV5-1 TGCGCCAGCAGCAACAACCTGGACACCTACGAGCAGTACTTC CASSNNLDTYEQYF
NA TRBJ1-4 NA TRBV7-9 TGTGCCAGCAGCTTTATCATAGGGGAAGACGAAAAACTGTTTTTT CASSFIIGEDEKLFF
TRBD2 TRBJ2-7 NA TRBV11-1 TGTGCCAGCAGCTTAGATGCGGGAGAGATGGGGGAGCAGTACTTC CASSLDAGEMGEQYF
NA TRBJ2-2 NA TRBV10-2 TGCGCCAGCAGTTCATCCCGGGTAGCCTCCGGGGAGCTGTTTTTT CASSSSRVASGELFF
NA TRBJ2-2 few TRBV3-1 TGTGCCAGCAGCCAAGTCGGAGGGGTGGACACCGGGGAGCTGTTTTTT CASSQVGGVDTGELFF
NA TRBJ2-1 many TRBV7-6 TGTGCCAGCAGCTTAGCGGGTAGCGACCTCTGGGACAATGAGCAGTTCTTC CASSLAGSDLWDNEQFF
NA TRBJ1-5 NA TRBV28 TGTGCCAGCAGTTCCCCCTCAGGGGACGGCAATCAGCCCCAGCATTTT CASSSPSGDGNQPQHF
NA TRBJ2-5 NA TRBV6-5 TGTGCCAGCAGTTACCACCAGGGGATCCAAGAGACCCAGTACTTC CASSYHQGIQETQYF
NA TRBJ2-3 NA TRBV15 TGTGCCACCAGCAGTGTCGGTACCACCCCTAGCACAGATACGCAGTATTTT CATSSVGTTPSTDTQYF
TRBD1 TRBJ2-1 NA TRBV18 TGTGCCAGCTCACCACCTGGACAGGGAAAGGTGGATGAGCAGTTCTTC CASSPPGQGKVDEQFF
NA TRBJ1-5 many TRBV28 TGTGCCAGCAGTTTATCGTTTCGGGGGGGTGGTCAGCCCCAGCATTTT CASSLSFRGGGQPQHF
TRBD2 TRBJ2-1 many TRBV6-2/TRBV6-3 TGTGCCAGCAGTTACCCTTTCCAGCGGGAGGAGAATGAGCAGTTCTTC CASSYPFQREENEQFF
TRBD2 TRBJ2-1 NA TRBV11-1 TGTGCCAGCAGACCGGGACTAGCGGAACTCTACAATGAGCAGTTCTTC CASRPGLAELYNEQFF
TRBD2 TRBJ2-1 few TRBV6-1 TGTGCCAGCAGTGATAGCGGGATCCACAATGAGCAGTTCTTC CASSDSGIHNEQFF
NA TRBJ2-2 many TRBV6-4 TGTGCCAGCAGTTACAAGCTAGCCGGGGAGCTGTTTTTT CASSYKLAGELFF
NA TRBJ1-3 many TRBV27 TGTGCCAGCAGATACACAGCGGGGCCGGGAAACACCATATATTTT CASRYTAGPGNTIYF
NA TRBJ1-5 few TRBV7-9 TGTGCCAGCACTGGGAATAGCAATCAGCCCCAGCATTTT CASTGNSNQPQHF